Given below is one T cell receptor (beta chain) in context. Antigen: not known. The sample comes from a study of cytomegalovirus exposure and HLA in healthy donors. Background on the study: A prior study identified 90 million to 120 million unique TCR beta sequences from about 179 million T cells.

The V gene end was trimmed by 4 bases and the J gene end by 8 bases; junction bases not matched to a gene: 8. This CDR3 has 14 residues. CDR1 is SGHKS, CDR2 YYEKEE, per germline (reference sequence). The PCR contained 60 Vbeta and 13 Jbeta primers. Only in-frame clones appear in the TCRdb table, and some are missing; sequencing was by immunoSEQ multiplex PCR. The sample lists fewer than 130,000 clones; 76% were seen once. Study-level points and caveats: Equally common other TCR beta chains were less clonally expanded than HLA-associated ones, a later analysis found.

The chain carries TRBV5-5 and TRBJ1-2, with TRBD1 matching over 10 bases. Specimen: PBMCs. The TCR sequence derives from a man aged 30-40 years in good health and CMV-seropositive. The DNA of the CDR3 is TGTGCCAGCAGCCGGGGGACAGGGGTTGACGGCTACACCTTC. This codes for CASSRGTGVDGYTF.